This T cell receptor beta chain was sequenced in a study of PD-1 blockade in classical Hodgkin lymphoma. Notes on the study in general: TCR diversity at baseline was reported to be reduced in newly diagnosed patients relative to healthy donors.

Comments on this clone: Antigen: not known.

Sequencing used immunoSEQ multiplex PCR; TCRdb keeps in-frame clones, though not all of them. The sample lists about 150,000 clones, around 73% seen once, with over 7.5% in the top ten. V was trimmed by 1 base and J by 2 bases, leaving 15 bases between them. The CDR3 consists of 17 residues. The germline CDR1 and CDR2 sequences are KGHSH and LQKENI. Each patient experienced a relapse that followed autologous stem cell transplantation, and brentuximab vedotin exposure varied. Patients' outcomes at their best amounted to complete response, partial response or progressive disease. The chain has TRBV18 and TRBJ2-4, with D perhaps matching TRBD1 or TRBD2 (5 bases each). This specimen consisted of peripheral blood mononuclear cells (PBMCs), obtained before the second cycle of nivolumab. The clonotype comes from a human donor with classical Hodgkin lymphoma. DNA of the CDR3: TGTGCCAGCTCACCACTGTCCGGGGCGCCGACCAAAAACATTCAGTACTTC. Translation gives CASSPLSGAPTKNIQYF. The whole variable domain, remainder taken from reference TRBV18 and TRBJ2-4, is NAGVMQNPRHLVRRRGQEARLRCSPMKGHSHVYWYRQLPEEGLKFMVYLQKENIIDESGMPKERFSAEFPKEGPSILRIQQVVRGDSAAYFCASSPLSGAPTKNIQYFGAGTRLSVL.